The sequence of this T cell receptor beta chain was determined in a study of radiotherapy plus CTLA-4 blockade in lung cancer (dated by TCRdb to 2017 to 2018). Looking at the study overall: Among enrolled patients, under 20% had an objective response and 25% to 35% reached disease control.

According to the germline V gene (reference sequence), CDR1 reads SEHNR and CDR2 reads FQNEAQ. The CDR3 sequence holds 13 residues, the cysteine and phenylalanine included. Kept here is only the CDR3 DNA, which spans 39 bases and is read in frame from base 1. Trimming removed 6 bases from V and 7 bases from J, leaving 16 bases between the germline ends. The study evaluated CTLA-4 blockade (ipilimumab) given together with focal radiation therapy in patients who had chemo-refractory metastatic non-small-cell lung cancer. As regards this clone: Its specific antigen is unknown. Base quality data are lacking; no much larger clone is found one base away.

The method was the immunoSEQ multiplex PCR assay. TCRdb mirrors the immuneACCESS table, restricted to in-frame sequences. Some clones are absent from its copies; in checked studies, under half trace to an unresolved V gene, and the reason for the others is unknown. The sample profile shows about 66,000 clones; around 81% of them were found once. Clones ranked in the top ten supply about 4% of the sample. Points the paper makes about the study in general: After treatment with radiotherapy and ipilimumab, TCR clones that came from tumors expanded in the peripheral blood. The strongest predictors of response were reported to be early dynamic shifts in blood T cell clones along with a rise in serum interferon-beta following radiation.

Sequencing used peripheral blood, obtained from a patient treated with radiotherapy plus ipilimumab. The TCR was taken from a human donor with non-small cell lung cancer who had a partial response to radiotherapy plus ipilimumab. This chain is built from TRBV7-9 and TRBJ2-7, with no confidently assigned D gene. The bases read TGTGCCAGCAGAGGTGGTTTGTCCGGGGAGCAGTACTTC. It encodes CASRGGLSGEQYF.